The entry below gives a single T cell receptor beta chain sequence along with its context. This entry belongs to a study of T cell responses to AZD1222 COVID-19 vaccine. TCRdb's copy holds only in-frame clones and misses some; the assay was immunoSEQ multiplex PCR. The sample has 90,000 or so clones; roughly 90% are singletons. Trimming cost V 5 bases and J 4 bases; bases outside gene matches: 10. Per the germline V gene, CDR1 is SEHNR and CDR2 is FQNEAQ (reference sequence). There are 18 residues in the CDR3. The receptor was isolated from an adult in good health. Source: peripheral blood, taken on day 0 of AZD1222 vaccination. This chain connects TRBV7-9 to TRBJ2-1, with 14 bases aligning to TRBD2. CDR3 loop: CASSIGTSGSIGYNEQFF. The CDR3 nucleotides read TGTGCCAGCAGCATTGGGACTAGCGGGAGTATTGGGTACAATGAGCAGTTCTTC.